This TCR beta chain originates from a study of blood T cell repertoires in COVID-19. Whole-study context: From T cells, B-cell-depleted T cells, or PBMCs came the material, which was cDNA or gDNA.

The CDR3 runs 18 residues. As originally analysed: Amplified reference gene primers provided the basis for estimating nucleated cell counts. Here immunoSEQ multiplex PCR was the method, and the copy in TCRdb shows in-frame clones only, minus some. V and J calls plus clone size are reproduced from that table; the DNA served to infer D and trimming. Of roughly 220,000 clones listed, 65% to 85% were seen once; the top ten hold about 2.4%. The sample comprised peripheral blood. The sequence was collected from a woman aged 55-75 years with acute or convalescent COVID-19. The V and J genes are TRBV12-2 and TRBJ2-7; the D call TRBD2 from the table was never checked on the DNA. TRBV12-2 is a pseudogene locus. The CDR3 region is CASRLGLVTSPQTYEQYF. As DNA, the CDR3 is TGTGCAAGTCGCTTAGGACTAGTTACTTCCCCGCAGACCTACGAGCAGTACTTC.